This TCR beta chain originates from a study of cytomegalovirus exposure and HLA in healthy donors. Study observations and caveats: Cytomegalovirus-associated status was assigned to 164 TCR beta chains.

In regard to this clone: Its antigen is undetermined. The sample contains more than one DNA sequence encoding this CDR3.

V was clipped by 5 bases and J by 1 base; unmatched bases: 3. Per the germline V gene, CDR1 is SEHNR and CDR2 is FQNEAQ (reference sequence). The CDR3 length is 14 residues. Primers included in the PCR were 60 Vbeta and 13 Jbeta primers. Assay used: immunoSEQ multiplex PCR; TCRdb lists only in-frame clones, some missing. The table includes fewer than 130,000 clones, around 85% detected once. The receptor's source is a man aged 25 to 40 in good health and CMV-seropositive. The sample consisted of PBMCs. J is TRBJ2-7 and V is TRBV7-9, with TRBD1 identical over 9 bases. CDR3 nucleotide sequence: TGTGCCAGCAGCGCCGGGACAGGGTCCTACGAGCAGTACTTC. This translates into CASSAGTGSYEQYF. The variable domain in full, with the rest retrieved from reference TRBV7-9 and TRBJ2-7, is DTGVSQNPRHKITKRGQNVTFRCDPISEHNRLYWYRQTLGQGPEFLTYFQNEAQLEKSRLLSDRFSAERPKGSFSTLEIQRTEQGDSAMYLCASSAGTGSYEQYFGPGTRLTVT.